The clone carrying this TCR beta chain was recorded a few times. Trimming pared 4 bases from V and 2 bases from J, leaving 16 bases between. The CDR3 extends over 15 amino acids. CDR1 SQVTM and CDR2 ANQGSEA come from the germline V gene. TCRdb called the 5' RACE reads again in MiXCR, with one record for every CDR3 protein. This sample has more than 400,000 distinct CDR3 sequences, with 15% to 20% found just once. This sample stems from a study of T-cell memory formation after mild COVID-19. The genes are TRBV29-1 and TRBJ2-3; D perhaps matches TRBD2 (6 bases). This clonotype originated in an adult woman who had mild COVID-19 (a few samples of this study predate the infection). Cell type and time point are not known. Sequencing was done on a sample of PBMCs or a T cell subset sorted from them (not recorded which). CDR3 amino acids: CSVVPGTSYTDTQYF. CDR3 nucleotides: TGCAGCGTTGTTCCCGGGACTTCTTACACAGATACGCAGTATTTT.